The 8 T cell receptor beta chains reported below all come from one sample, sequenced in a study of cytotoxic CD8 clonotypes in ibrutinib-treated CLL. TCRdb's table, derived via immunoSEQ multiplex PCR, lists solely in-frame clones and lacks some. The sample lists 270,000 or so clones, around 77% occurring once. Material: PBMCs, obtained at disease progression, from a patient treated with ibrutinib. The source is a human donor with chronic lymphocytic leukemia.

There are a few counts of this clone. This rearrangement joins TRBV7-2 to TRBJ2-1, with D unclear. Per germline, CDR1 SGHTA and CDR2 FQGNSA. The CDR3 contains 17 residues. Trimming stripped 1 base from V and 5 bases from J, with 18 bases between. The CDR3 region is CASSLERFRLRDNEQFF. CDR3 bases: TGTGCCAGCAGCTTAGAGAGGTTCAGACTTCGGGACAATGAGCAGTTCTTC.

The V gene is TRBV29-1, the J gene TRBJ1-2; D uncertain. CDR3 length: 12 residues. Germline assignment: CDR1 SQVTM and CDR2 ANQGSEA. The ends were cut back, 4 bases at V and 0 bases at J, with 6 bases in the middle. The CDR3 DNA sequence: TGCAGCGTTGGTGTATCTAACTATGGCTACACCTTC. This translates into CSVGVSNYGYTF.

In its sample, this clone was seen a few times. The genes are TRBV10-3 and TRBJ2-1, with 11 bases that match TRBD2. V shed 5 bases and J 5 bases; nucleotides not matched to a gene: 5. Germline V lookup: CDR1 ENHRY, CDR2 SYGVKD. The CDR3 is made up of 15 amino acids. The CDR3 DNA reads TGTGCCATCAGTCCCGGGACTAGCGGCCACAATGAGCAGTTCTTC. Translating it yields CAISPGTSGHNEQFF.

The chain recombines TRBV10-1 with TRBJ2-1; 11 nucleotides match TRBD2. Germline V gene lookup returns CDR1 WNHNN and CDR2 SYGVQD (reference sequence). V shed 0 bases, J shed 7 bases, and the junction held 5 bases outside the gene matches. This CDR3 comprises 16 residues. This chain's CDR3 is CASSESSLAGGNEQFF. CDR3 in DNA: TGCGCCAGCAGTGAGTCGAGTCTAGCGGGGGGTAATGAGCAGTTCTTC.

This chain links TRBV4-1 with TRBJ2-7; the D is unclear. V lost 1 base, J lost 0 bases, and 10 bases lay in between. In germline, CDR1 is MGHRA, CDR2 YSYEKL. The CDR3 contains 15 residues. CDR3 amino acids: CASSQGIGSSYEQYF. DNA for the CDR3: TGCGCCAGCAGCCAAGGGATAGGGTCCTCCTACGAGCAGTACTTC.

The J gene is TRBJ2-7, the V gene TRBV6-6; D uncertain. The CDR3 consists of 14 residues. CDR1 MNHNY and CDR2 SVGAGI come from the germline V gene (reference sequence). Between the trimmed V and J ends, which lost 7 bases and 3 bases, there was a span of 16 bases. The CDR3: CASIRSDSDYEQYF. The CDR3 region has the DNA TGTGCCAGCATTCGATCTGACTCGGACTACGAGCAGTACTTC.

The chain is built from TRBV7-2 and TRBJ2-7; perhaps TRBD1 as D (6 bases). Trimming shortened V by 7 bases and J by 5 bases, and 15 bases separated the two germline ends. Germline V gene sequence: CDR1 SGHTA, CDR2 FQGNSA. There are 13 residues in the CDR3. This chain's CDR3 is CASKQGLSDEQYF. In DNA form, the CDR3 reads TGTGCCAGCAAACAGGGTCTCAGCGACGAGCAGTACTTC.

This chain connects TRBV7-8 to TRBJ2-7; D might be TRBD1 or TRBD2, each matching 6 bases. V was clipped by 6 bases and J by 0 bases, with 15 bases between them. In germline, CDR1 is SGHVS, CDR2 FQNEAQ. The CDR3 contains 15 residues. CDR3 in amino acids: CASSSRETGSYEQYF. The CDR3 nucleotides read TGTGCCAGCAGTTCACGGGAGACAGGCTCCTACGAGCAGTACTTC.